These T cell receptor beta chains were read from a single sample in a study of blood T cells in healthy people across ages. Each CDR3 protein gets one entry after TCRdb re-called the 5' RACE reads with MiXCR. The data contain about 680,000 distinct CDR3 sequences, around half of them singletons. Material: blood. These receptors were taken from a woman aged 55 to 70 in good health. Each CDR3 is given with its conserved first and last residue. The D gene is left open where the match is weak. For some rows the clone size is stated as once, few or many, or as a class when expanded; others skip it.

.	TRBV20-1	.	TRBJ2-7	CSARGDSEQYF	TGCAGTGCTAGAGGCGATTCTGAGCAGTACTTC
.	TRBV24-1	TRBD2	TRBJ2-1	CATSDGFPSGYNEQFF	TGTGCCACCAGTGATGGGTTTCCTAGCGGCTACAATGAGCAGTTCTTC
.	TRBV9	.	TRBJ1-2	CASSSLPGIGYGYTF	TGTGCCAGCAGCTCCCTGCCAGGGATTGGCTATGGCTACACCTTC
once	TRBV7-2	TRBD2	TRBJ2-1	CASSRGGPSSYNEQFF	TGTGCCAGCAGCCGGGGGGGCCCCAGCTCCTACAATGAGCAGTTCTTC
.	TRBV13	.	TRBJ1-4	CASSHQIGEKLFF	TGTGCCAGCAGCCACCAAATTGGAGAAAAACTGTTTTTT
.	TRBV5-4	.	TRBJ2-1	CASSPDSSYNEQFF	TGTGCCAGCAGCCCCGACAGCTCCTACAATGAGCAGTTCTTC
once	TRBV20-1	TRBD2	TRBJ2-1	CSARDRSGASGSEQFF	TGCAGTGCTAGAGATCGCTCCGGGGCTAGCGGGAGTGAGCAGTTCTTC
.	TRBV3-1	.	TRBJ2-1	CASSQVNTEPYNEQFF	TGTGCCAGCAGCCAAGTAAACACTGAACCCTACAATGAGCAGTTCTTC
.	TRBV4-3	.	TRBJ2-2	CASSPTTGTQGTGELFF	TGCGCCAGCAGCCCCACAACCGGGACACAAGGGACCGGGGAGCTGTTTTTT
.	TRBV7-8	.	TRBJ1-1	CASSLAVGVGAEAFF	TGTGCCAGCAGCTTAGCTGTGGGGGTAGGGGCTGAAGCTTTCTTT
.	TRBV6-2/TRBV6-3	TRBD1	TRBJ1-2	CASSYPTGSIYGYTF	TGTGCCAGCAGTTACCCGACAGGGTCTATCTATGGCTACACCTTC
once	TRBV29-1	.	TRBJ2-1	CSVETRSYNEQFF	TGCAGCGTTGAAACCCGCTCCTACAATGAGCAGTTCTTC
.	TRBV27	.	TRBJ1-6	CASSPTGTASPLHF	TGTGCCAGCAGCCCGACTGGGACGGCCTCACCCCTCCACTTT
few	TRBV20-1	TRBD2	TRBJ2-1	CSASPLPGLGSNEQFF	TGCAGTGCTAGCCCACTCCCGGGACTAGGAAGCAATGAGCAGTTCTTC
once	TRBV20-1	.	TRBJ2-7	CSVNEQYF	TGCAGTGTCAATGAGCAGTACTTC
few	TRBV30	.	TRBJ1-6	CASKADYSYNSPLHF	TGTGCCTCGAAGGCAGATTACTCCTATAATTCACCCCTCCACTTT
.	TRBV6-1	.	TRBJ1-2	CASSEADKLDILGYTF	TGTGCCAGCAGTGAAGCGGACAAATTAGATATTTTAGGCTACACCTTC
.	TRBV20-1	TRBD1	TRBJ1-5	CSARTGGDQPQHF	TGCAGTGCCAGGACAGGGGGTGATCAGCCCCAGCATTTT
.	TRBV7-9	TRBD2	TRBJ2-4	CASSLRTSSNEQYF	TGTGCCAGCAGCCTTCGGACTAGCTCAAATGAGCAGTACTTC
.	TRBV27	.	TRBJ2-3	CASSTTTRVGYTDTQYF	TGTGCCAGCAGTACCACGACTAGAGTCGGATACACAGATACGCAGTATTTT
few	TRBV4-1	TRBD2	TRBJ2-7	CASSQGPLAGEQYF	TGCGCCAGCAGCCAAGGCCCACTAGCGGGCGAGCAGTACTTC
.	TRBV11-1	.	TRBJ2-7	CASRTNYEQYF	TGTGCCAGCAGGACTAACTACGAGCAGTACTTC
.	TRBV3-1	TRBD2	TRBJ2-1	CASSQAAGGLNEQFF	TGTGCCAGCAGCCAAGCAGCGGGAGGGTTGAATGAGCAGTTCTTC
once	TRBV7-7	.	TRBJ2-1	CASSLGAVGYNEQFF	TGTGCCAGCAGCTTAGGGGCCGTAGGGTACAATGAGCAGTTCTTC
many	TRBV24-1	.	TRBJ2-3	CATSDLSRGPLRTDTQYF	TGTGCCACCAGTGATTTGAGTCGGGGACCTCTAAGAACAGATACGCAGTATTTT
few	TRBV20-1	TRBD2	TRBJ2-3	CSAGRRERKDTQYF	TGCAGTGCCGGGAGGCGGGAGAGGAAAGATACGCAGTATTTT
.	TRBV9	.	TRBJ1-6	CASSVALRDSPLHF	TGTGCCAGCAGCGTAGCTTTAAGGGATTCACCCCTCCACTTT
.	TRBV6-5	.	TRBJ1-1	CASSYTGNTEAFF	TGTGCCAGCAGTTACACGGGGAACACTGAAGCTTTCTTT
few	TRBV15	.	TRBJ2-5	CATSRGGSDETQYF	TGTGCCACCAGCAGAGGGGGTTCCGACGAGACCCAGTACTTC
.	TRBV6-5	TRBD1	TRBJ1-2	CASTETGVDGYTF	TGTGCCAGCACCGAAACAGGGGTAGATGGCTACACCTTC
.	TRBV3-1	.	TRBJ2-4	CASAQVDIQYF	TGTGCCAGCGCACAGGTTGACATTCAGTACTTC
.	TRBV5-1	TRBD1	TRBJ2-1	CASSLGVPGGLGDEQFF	TGCGCCAGCAGCTTGGGAGTTCCAGGGGGCCTCGGAGACGAGCAGTTCTTC
.	TRBV11-2	.	TRBJ2-7	CASSLDGISYNEQYF	TGTGCCAGCAGCTTAGACGGGATCTCCTACAATGAGCAGTACTTC
.	TRBV9	.	TRBJ1-1	CASRPEAFF	TGTGCCAGCAGACCCGAAGCTTTCTTT
.	TRBV20-1	TRBD2	TRBJ2-7	CSGGPSGTPYEQYF	TGCAGTGGGGGGCCTAGCGGGACCCCCTACGAGCAGTACTTC
once	TRBV12-3/TRBV12-4	TRBD1	TRBJ1-5	CASSLSSGGHQPQHF	TGTGCCAGCAGTTTATCTTCAGGGGGCCATCAGCCCCAGCATTTT
once	TRBV5-1	.	TRBJ2-5	CASSLGSRFMAQYF	TGCGCCAGCAGCCTGGGATCAAGGTTCATGGCCCAGTACTTC
.	TRBV7-2	TRBD2	TRBJ2-1	CASSYPTSGPNEQFF	TGTGCCAGCAGCTACCCCACTAGCGGGCCAAATGAGCAGTTCTTC
.	TRBV6-5	TRBD1	TRBJ1-5	CASSGTGMRNQPQHF	TGTGCCAGCAGTGGGACAGGGATGAGAAATCAGCCCCAGCATTTT
many	TRBV29-1	TRBD1	TRBJ2-2	CSVRKQGAGTGELFF	TGCAGCGTCCGTAAACAGGGGGCTGGGACCGGGGAGCTGTTTTTT
.	TRBV4-2	.	TRBJ2-7	CASSQEVVGGVTTYEQYF	TGTGCCAGCAGCCAAGAGGTGGTAGGGGGAGTTACGACCTACGAGCAGTACTTC
.	TRBV10-3	TRBD2	TRBJ2-3	CAISDPGLADTQYF	TGTGCCATCAGTGACCCAGGACTAGCAGATACGCAGTATTTT
.	TRBV7-8	.	TRBJ1-2	CASSLALRRGLGGYTF	TGTGCCAGCAGCTTAGCCCTCAGGAGGGGATTAGGGGGCTACACCTTC
.	TRBV10-3	.	TRBJ1-2	CATKEQGRDYGYTF	TGTGCCACCAAAGAACAGGGTAGGGACTATGGCTACACCTTC
.	TRBV7-9	.	TRBJ1-1	CASSFDRDTNTEAFF	TGTGCCAGCAGCTTCGATAGGGACACAAACACTGAAGCTTTCTTT
few	TRBV20-1	TRBD1	TRBJ2-7	CSAPVQGRTYEQYF	TGCAGTGCCCCGGTACAGGGGCGGACCTACGAGCAGTACTTC
.	TRBV29-1	TRBD2	TRBJ2-1	CSGTRFDELFF	TGCAGCGGGACTAGATTTGACGAGCTGTTCTTC
.	TRBV20-1	.	TRBJ1-1	CSGVRGVNTEAFF	TGCAGTGGCGTCAGGGGTGTGAACACTGAAGCTTTCTTT